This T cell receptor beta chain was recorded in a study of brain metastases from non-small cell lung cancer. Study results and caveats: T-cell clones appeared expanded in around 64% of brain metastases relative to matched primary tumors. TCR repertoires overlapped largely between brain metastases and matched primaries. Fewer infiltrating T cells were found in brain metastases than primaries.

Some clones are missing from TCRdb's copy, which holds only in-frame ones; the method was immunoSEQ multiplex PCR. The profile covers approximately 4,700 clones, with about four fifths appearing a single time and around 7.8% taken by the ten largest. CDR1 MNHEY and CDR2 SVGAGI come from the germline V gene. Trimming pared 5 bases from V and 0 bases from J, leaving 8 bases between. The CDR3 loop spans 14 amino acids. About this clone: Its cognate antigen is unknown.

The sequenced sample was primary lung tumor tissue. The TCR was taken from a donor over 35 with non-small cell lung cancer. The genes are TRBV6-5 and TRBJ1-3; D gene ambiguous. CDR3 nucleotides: TGTGCCAGCAGTAGGGCGGACTCTGGAAACACCATATATTTT. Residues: CASSRADSGNTIYF.